A single sample gave rise to the 17 T cell receptor beta chains below, sequenced in a study of Tregs in tolerant kidney transplant recipients. Sequencing used immunoSEQ multiplex PCR; TCRdb keeps in-frame clones, though not all of them. In total, the table holds roughly 50,000 clones. The input for sequencing was CD4+ T cells from blood, taken before the transplant. The receptors were gathered from a human donor who received a combined kidney and bone marrow transplant.

For this clone: The read ends 3 residues shy of where the CDR3 ends; the end is completed using the germline J gene. The genes are TRBV11-3 and TRBJ2-3, with unresolved D. V lost 4 bases and J lost 4, with 9 bases in between. CDR1 and CDR2 (germline): SGHNT, YENEEA. CDR3 length: 13 residues. The CDR3 is CASSSNSADTQYF. Partial CDR3 DNA: TGTGCCAGCAGCTCCAACTCCGCAGATACG.

The sequenced CDR3 bases are TGTGCCAGCAGCCCCCGGCAGGGTCAAGAGACC. Protein sequence: CASSPRQGQET. The entire CDR3 sequence reads CASSPRQGQETQYF. The chain has TRBV7-7 and TRBJ2-5, with a weak D call TRBD1 (5 bases). The read is 3 residues too short to cover the CDR3 end, so that end is filled in from the germline J gene. Trimming left V 5 bases short and J 2 bases short, with 12 bases between. The CDR3 is made up of 14 amino acids. Per germline, CDR1 SSHAT and CDR2 FNYEAQ (reference sequence).

With regard to this clone: The read gets to within 3 residues of the CDR3 end, and the germline J gene fills in the rest. V and J are TRBV6-1 and TRBJ2-5, with D possibly being TRBD1 or TRBD2 (5 bases each). This CDR3 contains 17 residues. CDR1 and CDR2 (germline): MNHNS, SASEGT. The ends were cut back, 2 bases at V and 1 base at J, with 17 bases in the middle. CDR3 amino acids: CASSEWGDSFFQETQYF. CDR3 DNA, as far as it was read: TGTGCCAGCAGTGAATGGGGAGACAGCTTCTTCCAAGAGACC.

On this clone itself: Read sequence stops 3 residues before the CDR3 end, and the germline J gene provides the missing end. V gene TRBV19 combines with J gene TRBJ2-7; D is ambiguous. This CDR3 region has 11 residues. Germline V gene data show CDR1 as LNHDA and CDR2 as SQIVND (reference sequence). V dropped 3 bases and J dropped 6 bases, with 6 bases sitting between them. The sequenced part of the CDR3 DNA is TGTGCCAGTAGTATCTCCGTCGAG. It translates to CASSISVE. The whole CDR3 is CASSISVEQYF.

In regard to this clone: The read terminates 3 residues ahead of where the CDR3 ends, so the germline J gene completes it. The chain has TRBV5-1 and TRBJ1-2; D is possibly TRBD1 (5 bases). Per the germline V gene, CDR1 is SGHRS and CDR2 is YFSETQ. V dropped 5 bases and J dropped 6 bases, with 14 bases sitting between them. The CDR3 is made up of 13 amino acids. The part of the CDR3 DNA that was read is TGCGCCAGCAGTCCCCCAGGGTACCATGGC. This gives the protein CASSPPGYHG. The CDR3 as a whole reads CASSPPGYHGYTF.

A note on this clone: Sequencing ends 3 residues short of the CDR3 end; the germline J gene provides the rest. The chain recombines TRBV11-2 with TRBJ1-3; 9 bases map to TRBD1. This CDR3 region has 15 residues. Germline loops: CDR1 SGHAT, CDR2 FQNNGV. J gave up 0 bases and V 3 bases, and 0 bases lay outside the gene matches. Incomplete CDR3 DNA: TGTGCCAGCAGCTTGACAGGGGGCTCTGGAAACACC. It translates to CASSLTGGSGNT. In full, the CDR3 reads CASSLTGGSGNTIYF.

A remark on this clone: The read is 3 residues too short to cover the CDR3 end, so that end is filled in from the germline J gene. This chain joins TRBV7-8 and TRBJ2-1; 11 bases are a match to TRBD2. V lost 5 bases to trimming and J lost 2 bases; unmatched junction nucleotides: 2. The CDR3 loop spans 15 amino acids. Germline V gene data show CDR1 as SGHVS and CDR2 as FQNEAQ. The CDR3 loop is CASSISGGAYNEQFF. CDR3 bases read: TGTGCCAGCAGCATTAGCGGGGGGGCCTACAATGAG.

About this clone: The CDR3 end lies 3 residues beyond the end of the read and is filled in from the germline J gene. This chain connects TRBV5-4 to TRBJ2-7, with D possibly TRBD1 on 6 matching bases. CDR3 size: 13 residues. Trimming took off 4 bases at V and 0 bases at J, with 8 bases between the two ends. CDR1 SGHNT and CDR2 YYREEE come from the germline V gene (reference sequence). The DNA read from the CDR3 is TGTGCCAGCAGCCCACAGGGCTCCTACGAG. This encodes CASSPQGSYE. The whole CDR3 sequence reads CASSPQGSYEQYF.

Concerning this clone: The read falls 3 residues short of the CDR3 end, and the missing part is taken from the germline J gene. This rearrangement joins TRBV6-1 to TRBJ2-3, with D perhaps matching TRBD1 (5 bases). V was clipped by 4 bases and J by 0 bases, with 8 bases between them. The CDR3 runs to 14 residues. CDR1 MNHNS and CDR2 SASEGT come from the germline V gene. The sequenced part of the CDR3 DNA is TGTGCCAGCAGTGCAGGGATTAGCACAGATACG. Translating gives CASSAGISTDT. In full, the CDR3 reads CASSAGISTDTQYF.

About this clone itself: Read sequence stops 3 residues before the CDR3 end, and the germline J gene provides the missing end. J is TRBJ2-2 and V is TRBV7-6; the D gene is possibly TRBD1 (6 bases). This CDR3 region has 16 residues. Germline V CDR1 and CDR2: SGHVS, FNYEAQ. V lost 5 bases and J lost 2, with 15 bases in between. CDR3 protein: CASSNIRQANTGELFF. Partial CDR3 DNA: TGTGCCAGCAGCAATATTCGACAGGCTAACACCGGGGAG.

CDR3 DNA, as far as it was read: TGTGCCAGCAGCATGAGGGCTAGCGGGTACAATGAG. Its translation: CASSMRASGYNE. In full, the CDR3 is CASSMRASGYNEQFF. The rearrangement uses TRBV7-2 and TRBJ2-1; 8 bases are a match to TRBD2. The read terminates 3 residues ahead of where the CDR3 ends, so the germline J gene completes it. The trim removed 5 bases at V and 4 bases at J, leaving 7 bases unmatched. Germline V gene data show CDR1 as SGHTA and CDR2 as FQGNSA. CDR3 size: 15 residues.

Regarding this clone: The read stops 3 residues short of the end of the CDR3; the missing end is completed from the germline J gene. The chain has TRBV7-2 and TRBJ2-1; unclear D gene. The germline V and J ends were trimmed by 5 bases and 9 bases, with 14 bases remaining between them. CDR3 length: 13 residues. Germline V gene sequence: CDR1 SGHTA, CDR2 FQGNSA. CDR3 bases read: TGTGCCAGCAGCCAAGGGCCAGACGGTGAG. It encodes CASSQGPDGE. The CDR3 in full is CASSQGPDGEQFF. The whole variable domain, filled in from reference TRBV7-2 and TRBJ2-1, reads GAGVSQSPSNKVTEKGKDVELRCDPISGHTALYWYRQSLGQGLEFLIYFQGNSAPDKSGLPSDRFSAERTGGSVSTLTIQRTQQEDSAVYLCASSQGPDGEQFFGPGTRLTVL.

For this clone: The CDR3 goes on 3 residues after the read ends, and that part is filled in from the germline J gene. The chain combines TRBV11-2 with TRBJ1-2, with a weak D call TRBD1 (6 bases). CDR1 and CDR2 from the germline V gene are SGHAT and FQNNGV. CDR3 length: 15 amino acids. The V gene lost 1 base and the J gene lost 4 bases, with 13 bases spanning the gap. The CDR3 is CASSLVGDIPYGYTF. CDR3 bases read: TGTGCCAGCAGCTTAGTCGGGGACATCCCCTATGGC. The full variable domain, in which reference TRBV11-2 and TRBJ1-2 provide the parts outside the CDR3, is EAGVAQSPRYKIIEKRQSVAFWCNPISGHATLYWYQQILGQGPKLLIQFQNNGVVDDSQLPKDRFSAERLKGVDSTLKIQPAKLEDSAVYLCASSLVGDIPYGYTFGSGTRLTVV.

To note about this clone: An end of the junction differs from the germline gene, which may be a read error. Sequencing ends 3 residues short of the CDR3 end; the germline J gene provides the rest. The chain has TRBV7-2 and TRBJ2-1; 9 positions agree with TRBD2. The CDR3 totals 13 residues. CDR1 is SGHTA and CDR2 is FQGNSA in the germline V gene. The sequenced part of the CDR3 DNA is TGTGCGAGCAGGGCGGGAGGGATAAATGAG. Its translation: CASRAGGINE. The CDR3 in its entirety is CASRAGGINEQFF. Variable domain in full (rest from reference TRBV7-2 and TRBJ2-1): GAGVSQSPSNKVTEKGKDVELRCDPISGHTALYWYRQSLGQGLEFLIYFQGNSAPDKSGLPSDRFSAERTGGSVSTLTIQRTQQEDSAVYLCASRAGGINEQFFGPGTRLTVL.

A word on this clone: The read halts 3 residues ahead of the CDR3 end, with the missing end drawn from the germline J gene. The chain couples TRBV19 to TRBJ2-2; tentatively, D is TRBD1 or TRBD2 (6 bases each). Germline V gene lookup returns CDR1 LNHDA and CDR2 SQIVND (reference sequence). CDR3 length: 14 residues. V was clipped by 4 bases and J by 6 bases, with 12 bases between them. The part of the CDR3 DNA that was read is TGTGCCAGTAGTAGCGGGACAAAGGCCGGGGAG. Its protein is CASSSGTKAGE. The full CDR3 protein reads CASSSGTKAGELFF.

About this clone itself: Read coverage stops 3 residues before the CDR3 terminus; the germline J gene supplies the remainder. The rearrangement uses TRBV18 and TRBJ1-2; D uncertain. The CDR3 length is 13 residues. CDR1 is KGHSH, CDR2 LQKENI, per germline. Trimming cost V 3 bases and J 3 bases, with 8 bases left between them. The sequenced part of the CDR3 DNA is TGTGCCAGCTCACCGAATGAGGACTATGGC. Translation: CASSPNEDYG. The whole CDR3 sequence is CASSPNEDYGYTF.

Concerning this clone: The CDR3 end lies 3 residues beyond the end of the read and is filled in from the germline J gene. This rearrangement joins TRBV6-1 to TRBJ1-2, with D possibly TRBD1 on 5 matching bases. The length of the CDR3 is 15 residues. The germline V gene encodes CDR1 MNHNS and CDR2 SASEGT. Between the trimmed V and J ends, which lost 4 bases and 6 bases, there was a span of 18 bases. CDR3 bases read: TGTGCCAGCAGTGCCCCGGGCAGGGCTCAGAATGGC. This gives the protein CASSAPGRAQNG. The full CDR3 protein reads CASSAPGRAQNGYTF.